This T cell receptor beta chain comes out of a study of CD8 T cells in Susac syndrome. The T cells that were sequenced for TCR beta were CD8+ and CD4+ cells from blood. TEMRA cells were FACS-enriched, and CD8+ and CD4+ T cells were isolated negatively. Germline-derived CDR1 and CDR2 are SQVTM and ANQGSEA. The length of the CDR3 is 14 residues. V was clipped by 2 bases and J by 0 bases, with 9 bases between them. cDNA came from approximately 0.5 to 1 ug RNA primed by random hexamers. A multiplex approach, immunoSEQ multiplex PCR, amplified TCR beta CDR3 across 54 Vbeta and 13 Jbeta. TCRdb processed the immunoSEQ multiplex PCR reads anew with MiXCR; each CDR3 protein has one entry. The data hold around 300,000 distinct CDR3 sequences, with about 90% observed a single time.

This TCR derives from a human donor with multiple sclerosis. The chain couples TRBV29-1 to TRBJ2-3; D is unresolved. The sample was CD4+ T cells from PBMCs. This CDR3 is CSVEMGTSTDTQYF. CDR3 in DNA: TGCAGCGTTGAAATGGGAACTAGCACAGATACGCAGTATTTT.